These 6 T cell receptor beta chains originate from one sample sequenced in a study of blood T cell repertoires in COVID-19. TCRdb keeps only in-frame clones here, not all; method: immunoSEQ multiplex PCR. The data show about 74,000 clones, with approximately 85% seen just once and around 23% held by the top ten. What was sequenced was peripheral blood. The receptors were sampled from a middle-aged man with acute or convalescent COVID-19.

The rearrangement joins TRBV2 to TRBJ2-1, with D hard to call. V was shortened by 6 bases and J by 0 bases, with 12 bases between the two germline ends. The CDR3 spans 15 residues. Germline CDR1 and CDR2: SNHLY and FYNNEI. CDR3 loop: CASRETDYSYNEQFF. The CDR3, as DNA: TGTGCCAGCAGGGAGACCGATTACTCCTACAATGAGCAGTTCTTC.

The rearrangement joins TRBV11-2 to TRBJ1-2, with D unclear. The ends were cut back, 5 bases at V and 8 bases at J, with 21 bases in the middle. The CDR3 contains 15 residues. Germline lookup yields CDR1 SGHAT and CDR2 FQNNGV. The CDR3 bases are TGTGCCAGCAGCCCCGAGGCGGAGGCCGTTGCAGGCTACACCTTC. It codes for CASSPEAEAVAGYTF.

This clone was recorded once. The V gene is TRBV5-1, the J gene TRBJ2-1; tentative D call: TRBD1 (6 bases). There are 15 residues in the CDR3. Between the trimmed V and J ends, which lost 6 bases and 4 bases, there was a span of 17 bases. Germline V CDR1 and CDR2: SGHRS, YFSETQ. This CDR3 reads CASTQDGQGYNEQFF. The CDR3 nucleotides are TGCGCCAGCACCCAGGATGGGCAGGGGTACAATGAGCAGTTCTTC.

The CDR3 loop is CASSFYRGQNTGELFF. CDR3 sequence (DNA): TGCGCCAGCAGCTTTTACAGGGGGCAGAACACCGGGGAGCTGTTTTTT. This chain links TRBV5-1 with TRBJ2-2; 9 bases fit TRBD1. V gave up 2 bases and J gave up 1 base; unmatched junction bases: 3. Germline V gives CDR1 SGHRS, CDR2 YFSETQ. CDR3 length: 16 amino acids. Looking up the rest from reference TRBV5-1 and TRBJ2-2 gives the full variable domain: KAGVTQTPRYLIKTRGQQVTLSCSPISGHRSVSWYQQTPGQGLQFLFEYFSETQRNKGNFPGRFSGRQFSNSRSEMNVSTLELGDSALYLCASSFYRGQNTGELFFGEGSRLTVL.

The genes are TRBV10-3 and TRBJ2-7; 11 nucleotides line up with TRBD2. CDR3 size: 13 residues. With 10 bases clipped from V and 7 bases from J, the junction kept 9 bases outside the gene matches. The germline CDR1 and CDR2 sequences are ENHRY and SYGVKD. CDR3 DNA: TGTGCCACCCGGGGACTAGCGGAAACTGAGCAGTACGTC. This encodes CATRGLAETEQYV.

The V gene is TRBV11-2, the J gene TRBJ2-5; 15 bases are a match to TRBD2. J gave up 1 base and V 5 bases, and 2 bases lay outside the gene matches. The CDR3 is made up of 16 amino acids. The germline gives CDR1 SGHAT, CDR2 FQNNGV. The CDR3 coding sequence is TGTGCCAGCAGCGGGACTAGCGGGGGGACCCAAGAGACCCAGTACTTC. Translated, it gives CASSGTSGGTQETQYF.